This is a list of T cell receptor beta chains from one sample in a study of cytomegalovirus exposure and HLA in healthy donors. The protocol was immunoSEQ multiplex PCR, while the TCRdb copy is restricted to in-frame clones and leaves out a portion. This sample has roughly 120,000 clones, with around 80% found just once. The sequenced sample was PBMCs. The source is a man aged 50 or older in good health and CMV-seronegative. CDR3s include the opening cysteine and the closing phenylalanine or tryptophan.

TRBV19 CASSMTVNEAGNTIYF
TRBV7-8 CASSLADYGYTF
TRBV19 CASSPRTGFDGKTQYF
TRBV4-3 CASSQGLYGDTQYF
TRBV6-6 CASSTGPGVFEKLFF
TRBV7-2 CASSYGDRGRKVNYGYTF
TRBV7-2 CASSLAGYTDTQYF
TRBV30 CAWSWGGAGNEKLFF
TRBV10-3 CAVRSGGTEAFF
TRBV5-6 CASSLDLGGAGYGYTF
TRBV7-6 CASSPGQGYEQYF
TRBV5-4 CASSADRTYGYTF
TRBV19 CASSFYPTALPRGSGNTIYF